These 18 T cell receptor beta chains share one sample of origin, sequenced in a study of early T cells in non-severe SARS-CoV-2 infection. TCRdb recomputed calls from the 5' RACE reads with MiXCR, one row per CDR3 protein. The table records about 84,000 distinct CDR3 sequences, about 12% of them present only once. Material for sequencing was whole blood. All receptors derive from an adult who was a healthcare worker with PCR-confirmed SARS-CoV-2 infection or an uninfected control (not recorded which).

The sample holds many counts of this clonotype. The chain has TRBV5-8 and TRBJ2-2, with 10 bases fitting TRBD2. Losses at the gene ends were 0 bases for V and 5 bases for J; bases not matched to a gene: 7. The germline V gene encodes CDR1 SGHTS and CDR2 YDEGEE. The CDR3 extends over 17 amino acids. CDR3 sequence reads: CASSLVLAGEGTGELFF. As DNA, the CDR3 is TGTGCCAGCAGCTTGGTTCTAGCGGGAGAAGGTACCGGGGAGCTGTTTTTT.

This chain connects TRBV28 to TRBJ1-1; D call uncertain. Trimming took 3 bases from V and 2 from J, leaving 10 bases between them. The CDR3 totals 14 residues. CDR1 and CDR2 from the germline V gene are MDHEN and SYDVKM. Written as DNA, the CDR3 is TGTGCCAGCAGTTTGGATACGGTTAACACTGAAGCTTTCTTT. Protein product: CASSLDTVNTEAFF.

CDR3 amino acids: CASSEDRTEAFF. The CDR3 nucleotides are TGTGCCAGCAGCGAAGACAGGACTGAAGCTTTCTTT. The gene calls are TRBV11-1 and TRBJ1-1, with D tentatively TRBD1 (6 bases). Trimming shortened V by 5 bases and J by 5 bases, and 9 bases separated the two germline ends. This CDR3 has 12 residues. Germline CDR1 reads SGHAT; CDR2 reads FQDESV (reference sequence). The whole variable domain, remainder taken from reference TRBV11-1 and TRBJ1-1, is EAEVAQSPRYKITEKSQAVAFWCDPISGHATLYWYRQILGQGPELLVQFQDESVVDDSQLPKDRFSAERLKGVDSTLKIQPAELGDSAMYLCASSEDRTEAFFGQGTRLTVV.

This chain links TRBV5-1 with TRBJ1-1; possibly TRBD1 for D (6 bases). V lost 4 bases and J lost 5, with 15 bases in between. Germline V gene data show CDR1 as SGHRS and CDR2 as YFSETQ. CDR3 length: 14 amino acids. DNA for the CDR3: TGCGCCAGCAGCGCGGGACATACTGGGACTGAAGCTTTCTTT. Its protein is CASSAGHTGTEAFF.

The CDR3 coding sequence is TGCAGCGCCCGGTCTGGGGAGCAGTTCTTC. Protein sequence: CSARSGEQFF. The chain joins TRBV29-1 to TRBJ2-1; no firm D call. V lost 7 bases to trimming and J lost 10 bases, with 11 bases between them. This CDR3 region has 10 residues. Germline CDR1 SQVTM, CDR2 ANQGSEA.

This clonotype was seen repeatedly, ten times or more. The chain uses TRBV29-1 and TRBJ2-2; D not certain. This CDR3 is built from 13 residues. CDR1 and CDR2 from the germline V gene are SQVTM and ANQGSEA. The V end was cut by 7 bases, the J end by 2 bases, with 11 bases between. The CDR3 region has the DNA TGCAGCGGGATCGACTCCAACACCGGGGAGCTGTTTTTT. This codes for CSGIDSNTGELFF.

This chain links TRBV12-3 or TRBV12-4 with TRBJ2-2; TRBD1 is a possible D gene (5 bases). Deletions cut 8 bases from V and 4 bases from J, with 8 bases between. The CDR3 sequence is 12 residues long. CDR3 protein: CASCRGTGELFF. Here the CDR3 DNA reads TGTGCCAGCTGTAGGGGCACCGGGGAGCTGTTTTTT.

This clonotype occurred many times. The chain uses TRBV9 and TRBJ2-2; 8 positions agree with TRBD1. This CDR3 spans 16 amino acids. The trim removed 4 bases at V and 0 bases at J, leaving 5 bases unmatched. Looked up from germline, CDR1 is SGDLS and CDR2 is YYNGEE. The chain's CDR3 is CASSQTTGANTGELFF. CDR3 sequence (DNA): TGTGCCAGCAGCCAAACGACAGGGGCGAACACCGGGGAGCTGTTTTTT.

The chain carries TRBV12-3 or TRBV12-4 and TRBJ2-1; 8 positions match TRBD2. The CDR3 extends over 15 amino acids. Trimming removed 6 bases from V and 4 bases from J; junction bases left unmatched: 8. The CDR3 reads CASRPMAGGYNEQFF. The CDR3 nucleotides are TGTGCCAGCAGGCCTATGGCGGGAGGATACAATGAGCAGTTCTTC.

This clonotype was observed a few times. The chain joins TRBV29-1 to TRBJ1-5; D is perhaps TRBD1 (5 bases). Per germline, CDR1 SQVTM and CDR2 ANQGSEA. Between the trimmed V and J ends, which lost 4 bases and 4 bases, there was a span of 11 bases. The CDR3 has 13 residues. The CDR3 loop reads CSVVDKSNQPQHF. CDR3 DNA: TGCAGCGTTGTGGACAAGTCTAATCAGCCCCAGCATTTT.

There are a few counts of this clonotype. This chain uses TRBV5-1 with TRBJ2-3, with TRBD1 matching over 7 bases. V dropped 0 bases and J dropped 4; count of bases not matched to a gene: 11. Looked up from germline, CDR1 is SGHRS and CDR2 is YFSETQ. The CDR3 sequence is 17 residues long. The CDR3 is CASSLGRGLEVADTQYF. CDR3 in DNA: TGCGCCAGCAGCTTGGGAAGGGGGCTCGAGGTCGCAGATACGCAGTATTTT.

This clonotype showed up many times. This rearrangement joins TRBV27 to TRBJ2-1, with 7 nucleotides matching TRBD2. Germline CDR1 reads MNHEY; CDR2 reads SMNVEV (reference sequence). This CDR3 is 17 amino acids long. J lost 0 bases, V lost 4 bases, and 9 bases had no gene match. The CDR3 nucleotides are TGTGCCAGCAGTTCGGGACTATCCATAAGCTCCTACAATGAGCAGTTCTTC. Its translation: CASSSGLSISSYNEQFF.

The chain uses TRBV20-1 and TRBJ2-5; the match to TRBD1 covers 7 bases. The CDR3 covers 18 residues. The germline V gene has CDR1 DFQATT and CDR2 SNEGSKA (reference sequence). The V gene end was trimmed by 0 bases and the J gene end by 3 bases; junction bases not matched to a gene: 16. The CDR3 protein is CSARDKDRKLAWEETQYF. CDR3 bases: TGCAGTGCTAGAGATAAGGACAGGAAACTCGCCTGGGAAGAGACCCAGTACTTC.

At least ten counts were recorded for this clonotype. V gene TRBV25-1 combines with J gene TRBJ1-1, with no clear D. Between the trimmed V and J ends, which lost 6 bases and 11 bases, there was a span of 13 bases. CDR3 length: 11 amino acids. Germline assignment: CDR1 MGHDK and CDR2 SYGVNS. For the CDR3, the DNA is TGTGCCAGCAGAGAGGCAGGAGGCGCTTTCTTT. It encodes CASREAGGAFF.

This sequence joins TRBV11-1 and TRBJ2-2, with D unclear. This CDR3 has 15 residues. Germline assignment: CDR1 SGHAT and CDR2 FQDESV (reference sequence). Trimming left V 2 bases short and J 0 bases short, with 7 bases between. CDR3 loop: CASSLSSSNTGELFF. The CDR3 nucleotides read TGTGCCAGCAGCTTAAGCAGTTCGAACACCGGGGAGCTGTTTTTT.

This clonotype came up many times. The CDR3 region is CATSPSGTIVYNEQFF. The CDR3 DNA reads as TGTGCCACCAGTCCATCGGGGACTATCGTGTACAATGAGCAGTTCTTC. The chain is built from TRBV24-1 and TRBJ2-1; 7 bases agree with TRBD2. Germline values: CDR1 KGHDR, CDR2 SFDVKD. CDR3 length: 16 residues. The V gene end was trimmed by 6 bases and the J gene end by 4 bases; junction bases not matched to a gene: 11.

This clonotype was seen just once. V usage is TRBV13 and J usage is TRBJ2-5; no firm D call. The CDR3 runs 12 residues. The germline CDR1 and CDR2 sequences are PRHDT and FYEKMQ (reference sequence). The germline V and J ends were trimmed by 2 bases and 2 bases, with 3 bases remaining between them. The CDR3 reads CASSLSQETQYF. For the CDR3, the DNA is TGTGCCAGCAGCTTATCTCAAGAGACCCAGTACTTC.

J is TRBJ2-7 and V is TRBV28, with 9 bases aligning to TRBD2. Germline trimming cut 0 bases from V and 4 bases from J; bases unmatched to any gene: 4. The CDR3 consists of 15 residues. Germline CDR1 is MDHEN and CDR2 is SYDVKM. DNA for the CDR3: TGTGCCAGCAGTTTATGGCGGGAGGGGAGGTACGAGCAGTACTTC. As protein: CASSLWREGRYEQYF.